Described below is a single T cell receptor (beta chain) sequence and its context. The record originates from a study of control samples from healthy donors and cancer patients. This CDR3 region has 17 residues. Produced via immunoSEQ multiplex PCR; TCRdb's table is partial and in-frame only. The sample has some 140,000 clones, roughly 90% seen once. This receptor was taken from a man aged 30-40 years in good health. The chain employs TRBV21-1 and TRBJ2-5. TRBV21-1 is tagged as a pseudogene. Input material: blood. CDR3 DNA: TGTGCCAGCAGCAAGTCAAGGGGCCCGAGCGGAGAAGAGACCCAGTACTTC. Translating gives CASSKSRGPSGEETQYF.